This T cell receptor (beta chain) was profiled in a study of identifying expanded T cells in peripheral blood (dated by TCRdb to the late 2010s). For the wider study: Four technical replicates, made by sequencing separate aliquots from the same pool of genomic DNA, were compared pairwise.

On this clone itself: No antigen is known for it. Base qualities are missing; no much larger clone stands one base away.

Overall results and qualifications from the work: The binomial model flagged roughly 1.2 differentially abundant clones between technical replicates but about 15 over around 2 weeks and 19 to 20 over around four weeks. The authors expected biological variance in healthy repertoires might increase further over much longer intervals such as months to years. In all healthy donors, the variance in clone template counts between samples taken 2 to 3 weeks apart rose significantly as total template count increased. Across all healthy-donor time intervals, the beta-binomial model significantly cut both the number of clones called differentially abundant and the false-positive rate.

No immune events, such as infections, were documented for the healthy donors during the collection period. Blood repertoires from healthy donors were used as a training cohort for calibrating time-dependent variance in a beta-binomial model of differential abundance of T-cell clones. The training cohort was composed of 10 or so healthy donors, 3 female and 7 male. On average the donors were 43 years old, and their ages spanned roughly 25 to 70 years. Whole blood was collected from each healthy donor at three time points spaced two weeks apart and obtained from a commercial supplier. For immunosequencing, genomic DNA was extracted from unsorted whole blood. The CDR3 contains 17 residues, cysteine and phenylalanine counted. Only the CDR3 DNA is retained, 51 bases long and in frame from the first base. V has 3 bases trimmed and J has 7 bases trimmed; junction bases matching no gene number 12. The germline V gene encodes CDR1 SNHLY and CDR2 FYNNEI.

TCRbeta CDR3 regions were profiled by bias-controlled multiplex PCR amplification of genomic DNA with the immunoSEQ Assay. In the original analysis: The absolute abundance of each unique TCRbeta CDR3 region was quantified after sequences were collapsed and filtered. Differential abundance was tested with a binomial (Fisher-equivalent) model and with a beta-binomial model adding time-dependent variance fitted from healthy donors. Any clone with fewer than 5 combined templates was excluded, and a clone was called differentially abundant if its Benjamini-Hochberg FDR was below 0.01. In the beta-binomial model, variance was expressed as a function of the total template count across the two samples, in the form v = (b*log(k)+a)^2. TCRdb mirrors the immuneACCESS table, restricted to in-frame sequences. Some clones are absent from its copies; in checked studies, under half trace to an unresolved V gene, and the reason for the others is unknown. V and J calls and clone size follow that table, whereas D and trimming were derived from the DNA. Within this sample are some 78,000 clones, with about 88% of them counted one time only. 15% to 20% of the sample is held by the ten biggest clonotypes.

The receptor comes from a person between 18 and 69 years old in good health. The sample comprised blood. The V and J segments used are TRBV2 and TRBJ2-1, with 10 bases matching TRBD1. The bases read TGTGCCAGCAGTGAGGTTCATTGGGACAGGGGACTAAATGAGCAGTTCTTC. This codes for CASSEVHWDRGLNEQFF.